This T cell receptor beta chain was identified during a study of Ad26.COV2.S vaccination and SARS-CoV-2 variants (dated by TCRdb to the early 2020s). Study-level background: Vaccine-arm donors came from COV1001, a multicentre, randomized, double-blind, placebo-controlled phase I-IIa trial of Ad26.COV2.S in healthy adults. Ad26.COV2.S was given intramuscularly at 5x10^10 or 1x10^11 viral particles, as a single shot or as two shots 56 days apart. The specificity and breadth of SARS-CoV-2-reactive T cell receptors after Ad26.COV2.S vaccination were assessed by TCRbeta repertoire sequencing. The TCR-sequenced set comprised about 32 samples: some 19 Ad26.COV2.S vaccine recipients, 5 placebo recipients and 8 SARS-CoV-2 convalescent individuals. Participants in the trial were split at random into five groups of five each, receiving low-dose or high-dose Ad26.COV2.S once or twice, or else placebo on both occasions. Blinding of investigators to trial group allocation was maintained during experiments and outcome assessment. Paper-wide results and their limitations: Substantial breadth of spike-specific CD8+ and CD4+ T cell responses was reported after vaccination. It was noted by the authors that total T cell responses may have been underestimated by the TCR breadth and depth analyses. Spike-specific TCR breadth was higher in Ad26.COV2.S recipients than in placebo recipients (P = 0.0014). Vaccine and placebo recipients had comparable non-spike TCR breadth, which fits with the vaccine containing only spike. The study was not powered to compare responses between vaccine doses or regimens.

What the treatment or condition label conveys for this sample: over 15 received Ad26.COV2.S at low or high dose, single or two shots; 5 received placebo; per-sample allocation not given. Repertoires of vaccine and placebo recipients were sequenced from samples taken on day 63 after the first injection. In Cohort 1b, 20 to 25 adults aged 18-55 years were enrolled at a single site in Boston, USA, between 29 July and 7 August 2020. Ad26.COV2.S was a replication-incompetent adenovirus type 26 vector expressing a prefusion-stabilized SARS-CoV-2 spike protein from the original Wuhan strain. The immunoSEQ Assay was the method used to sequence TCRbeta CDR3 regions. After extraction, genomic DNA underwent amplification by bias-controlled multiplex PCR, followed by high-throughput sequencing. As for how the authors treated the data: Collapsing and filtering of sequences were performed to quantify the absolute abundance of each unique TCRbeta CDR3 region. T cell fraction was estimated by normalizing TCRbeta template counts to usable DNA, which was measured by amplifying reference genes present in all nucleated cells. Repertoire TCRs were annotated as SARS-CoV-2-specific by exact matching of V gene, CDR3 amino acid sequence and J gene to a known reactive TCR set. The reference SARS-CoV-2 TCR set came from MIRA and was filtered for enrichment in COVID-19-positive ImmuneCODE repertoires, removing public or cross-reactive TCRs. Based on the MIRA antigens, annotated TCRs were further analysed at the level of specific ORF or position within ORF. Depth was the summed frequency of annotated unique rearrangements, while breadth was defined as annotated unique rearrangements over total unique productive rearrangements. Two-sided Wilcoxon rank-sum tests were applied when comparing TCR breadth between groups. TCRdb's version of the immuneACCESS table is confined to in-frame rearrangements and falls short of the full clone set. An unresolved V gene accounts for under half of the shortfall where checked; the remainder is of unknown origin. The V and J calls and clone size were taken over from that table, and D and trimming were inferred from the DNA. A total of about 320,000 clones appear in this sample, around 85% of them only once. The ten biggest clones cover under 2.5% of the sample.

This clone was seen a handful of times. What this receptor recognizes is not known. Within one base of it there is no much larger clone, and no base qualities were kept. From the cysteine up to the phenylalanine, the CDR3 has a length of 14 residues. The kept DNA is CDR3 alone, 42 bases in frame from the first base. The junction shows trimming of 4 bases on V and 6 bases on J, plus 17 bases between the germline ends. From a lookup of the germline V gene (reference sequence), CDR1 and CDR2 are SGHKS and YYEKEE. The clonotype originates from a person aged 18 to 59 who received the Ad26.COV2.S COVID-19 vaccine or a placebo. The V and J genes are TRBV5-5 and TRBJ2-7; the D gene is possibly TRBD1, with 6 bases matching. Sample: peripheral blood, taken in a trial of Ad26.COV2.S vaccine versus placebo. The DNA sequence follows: TGTGCCAGCAGCCCCGACAGGTTAATAAGCGAGCAGTACTTC. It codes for CASSPDRLISEQYF.